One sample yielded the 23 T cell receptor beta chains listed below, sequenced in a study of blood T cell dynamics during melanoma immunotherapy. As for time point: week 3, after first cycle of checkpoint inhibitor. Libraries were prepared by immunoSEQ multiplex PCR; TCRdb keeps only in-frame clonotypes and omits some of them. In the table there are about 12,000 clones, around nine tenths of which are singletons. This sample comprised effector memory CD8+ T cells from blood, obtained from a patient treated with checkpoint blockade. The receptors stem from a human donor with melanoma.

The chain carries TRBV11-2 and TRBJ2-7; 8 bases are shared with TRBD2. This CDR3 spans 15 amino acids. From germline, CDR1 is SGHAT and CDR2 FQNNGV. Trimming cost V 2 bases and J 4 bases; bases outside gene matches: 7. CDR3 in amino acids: CASSLPGLVGYEQYF. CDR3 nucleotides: TGTGCCAGCAGCTTACCGGGACTAGTCGGGTACGAGCAGTACTTC.

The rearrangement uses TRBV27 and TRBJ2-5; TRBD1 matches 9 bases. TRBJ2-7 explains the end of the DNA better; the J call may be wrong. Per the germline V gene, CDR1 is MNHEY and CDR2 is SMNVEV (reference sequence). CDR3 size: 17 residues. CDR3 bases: TGTGCCAGCAGTTTATTCGGGGACAGGGCTTACTCCTACGAGCAGTACTTC. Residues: CASSLFGDRAYSYEQYF.

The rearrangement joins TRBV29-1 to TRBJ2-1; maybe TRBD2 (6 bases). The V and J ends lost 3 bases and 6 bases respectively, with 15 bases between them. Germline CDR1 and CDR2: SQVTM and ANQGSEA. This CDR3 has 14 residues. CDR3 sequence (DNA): TGCAGCGTTGAGGGAGGCAGGGCGGGCAATGAGCAGTTCTTC. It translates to CSVEGGRAGNEQFF.

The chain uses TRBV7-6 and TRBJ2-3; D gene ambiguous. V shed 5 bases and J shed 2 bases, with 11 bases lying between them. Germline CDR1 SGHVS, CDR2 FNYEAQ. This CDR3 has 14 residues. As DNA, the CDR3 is TGTGCCAGCAGCCTGACTGGTTACACAGATACGCAGTATTTT. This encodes CASSLTGYTDTQYF.

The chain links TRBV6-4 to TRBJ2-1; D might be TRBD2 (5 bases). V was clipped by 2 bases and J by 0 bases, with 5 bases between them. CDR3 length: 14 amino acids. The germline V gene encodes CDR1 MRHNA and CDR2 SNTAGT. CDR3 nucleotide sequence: TGTGCCAGCAGTGACGGGAGCTCCTACAATGAGCAGTTCTTC. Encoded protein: CASSDGSSYNEQFF.

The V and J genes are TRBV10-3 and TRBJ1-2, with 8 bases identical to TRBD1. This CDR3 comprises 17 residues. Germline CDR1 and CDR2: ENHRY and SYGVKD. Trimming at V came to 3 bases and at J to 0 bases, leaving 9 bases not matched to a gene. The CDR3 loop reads CAISEYGTGDPNYGYTF. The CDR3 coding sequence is TGTGCCATCAGTGAATACGGGACAGGAGACCCTAACTATGGCTACACCTTC.

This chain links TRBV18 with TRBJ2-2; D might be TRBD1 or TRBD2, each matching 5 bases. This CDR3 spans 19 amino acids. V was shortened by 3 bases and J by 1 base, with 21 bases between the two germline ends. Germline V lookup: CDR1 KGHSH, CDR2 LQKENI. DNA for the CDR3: TGTGCCAGCTCACCCCTCGATAAAACGGGACCGAGGAACACCGGGGAGCTGTTTTTT. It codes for CASSPLDKTGPRNTGELFF.

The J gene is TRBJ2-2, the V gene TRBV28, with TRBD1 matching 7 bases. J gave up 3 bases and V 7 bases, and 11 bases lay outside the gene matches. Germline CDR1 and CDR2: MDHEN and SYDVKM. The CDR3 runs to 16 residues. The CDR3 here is CASISSGTEDTGELFF. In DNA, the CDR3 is TGTGCCAGCATCTCCTCCGGGACAGAAGACACCGGGGAGCTGTTTTTT.

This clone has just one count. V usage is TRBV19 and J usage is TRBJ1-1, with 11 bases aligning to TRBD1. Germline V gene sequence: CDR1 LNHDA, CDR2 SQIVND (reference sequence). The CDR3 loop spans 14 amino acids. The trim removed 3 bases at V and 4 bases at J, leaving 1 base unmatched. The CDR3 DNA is TGTGCCAGTAGTATGGGACAGGGGGGCACTGAAGCTTTCTTT. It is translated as CASSMGQGGTEAFF.

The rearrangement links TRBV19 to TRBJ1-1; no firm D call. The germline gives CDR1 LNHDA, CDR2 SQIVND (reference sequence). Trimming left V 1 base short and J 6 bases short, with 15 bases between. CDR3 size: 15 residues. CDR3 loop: CASSIGNPGHSEAFF. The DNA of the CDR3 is TGTGCCAGTAGTATAGGAAATCCCGGGCATTCTGAAGCTTTCTTT.

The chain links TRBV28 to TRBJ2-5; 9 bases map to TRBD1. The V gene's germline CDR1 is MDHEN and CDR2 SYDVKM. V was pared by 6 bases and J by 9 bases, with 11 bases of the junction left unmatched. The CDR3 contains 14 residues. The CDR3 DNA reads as TGTGCCAGCAGCCCTCCCCGGGACAGGGTGCCCCAGTACTTC. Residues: CASSPPRDRVPQYF.

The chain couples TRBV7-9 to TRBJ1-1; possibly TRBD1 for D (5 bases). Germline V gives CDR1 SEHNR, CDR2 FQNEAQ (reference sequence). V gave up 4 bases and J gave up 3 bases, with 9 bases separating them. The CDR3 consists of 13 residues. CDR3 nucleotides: TGTGCCAGCAGCTCGCTGGGACACACTGAAGCTTTCTTT. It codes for CASSSLGHTEAFF.

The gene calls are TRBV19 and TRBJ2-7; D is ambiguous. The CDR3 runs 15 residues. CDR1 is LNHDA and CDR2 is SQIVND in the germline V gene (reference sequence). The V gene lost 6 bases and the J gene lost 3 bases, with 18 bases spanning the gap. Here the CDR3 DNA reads TGTGCCAGTAGCACCGACCTGTCACCCCTCTACGAGCAGTACTTC. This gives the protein CASSTDLSPLYEQYF. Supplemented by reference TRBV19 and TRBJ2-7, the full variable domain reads DGGITQSPKYLFRKEGQNVTLSCEQNLNHDAMYWYRQDPGQGLRLIYYSQIVNDFQKGDIAEGYSVSREKKESFPLTVTSAQKNPTAFYLCASSTDLSPLYEQYFGPGTRLTVT.

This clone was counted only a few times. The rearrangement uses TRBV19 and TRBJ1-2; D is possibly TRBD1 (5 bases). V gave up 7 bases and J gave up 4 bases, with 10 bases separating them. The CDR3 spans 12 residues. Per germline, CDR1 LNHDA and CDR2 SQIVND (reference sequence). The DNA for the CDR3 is TGTGCCAGTATGGACACCTTCTATGGCTACACCTTC. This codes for CASMDTFYGYTF.

CDR3 residues: CASSQGRGVSYNEQFF. The CDR3 DNA is TGCGCCAGCAGCCAGGGTAGGGGGGTGTCCTACAATGAGCAGTTCTTC. This chain joins TRBV4-3 and TRBJ2-1; D is possibly TRBD1 or TRBD2 (6 bases each). The CDR3 is 16 amino acids. The V end lost 3 bases, the J end lost 1 base, and 13 bases lay between the germline ends. Germline values: CDR1 LGHNA, CDR2 YSLEER.

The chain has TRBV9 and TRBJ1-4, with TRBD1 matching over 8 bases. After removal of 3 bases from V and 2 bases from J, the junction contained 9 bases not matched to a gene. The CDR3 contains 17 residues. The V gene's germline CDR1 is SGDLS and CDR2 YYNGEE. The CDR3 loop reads CASSATQGARTNEKLFF. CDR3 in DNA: TGTGCCAGCAGCGCTACCCAGGGGGCTCGCACTAATGAAAAACTGTTTTTT.

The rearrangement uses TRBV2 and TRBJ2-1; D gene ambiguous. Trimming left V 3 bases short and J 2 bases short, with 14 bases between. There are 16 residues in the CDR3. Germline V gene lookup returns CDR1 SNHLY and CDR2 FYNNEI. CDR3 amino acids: CASSEINGSPYNEQFF. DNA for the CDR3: TGTGCCAGCAGTGAGATCAACGGTTCTCCCTACAATGAGCAGTTCTTC.

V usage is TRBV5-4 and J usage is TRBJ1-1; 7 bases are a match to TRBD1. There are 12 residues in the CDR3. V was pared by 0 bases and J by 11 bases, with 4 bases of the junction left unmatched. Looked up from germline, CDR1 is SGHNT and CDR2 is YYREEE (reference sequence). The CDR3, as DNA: TGTGCCAGCAGCTTGGGAACAGGGGACGCTTTCTTT. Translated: CASSLGTGDAFF.

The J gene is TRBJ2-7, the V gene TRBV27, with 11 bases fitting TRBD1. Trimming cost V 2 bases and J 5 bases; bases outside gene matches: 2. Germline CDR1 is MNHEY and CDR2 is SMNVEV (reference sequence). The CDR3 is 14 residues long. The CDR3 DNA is TGTGCCAGCAGTTTAGGACAGGGGGCGAACGAGCAGTACTTC. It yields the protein CASSLGQGANEQYF.

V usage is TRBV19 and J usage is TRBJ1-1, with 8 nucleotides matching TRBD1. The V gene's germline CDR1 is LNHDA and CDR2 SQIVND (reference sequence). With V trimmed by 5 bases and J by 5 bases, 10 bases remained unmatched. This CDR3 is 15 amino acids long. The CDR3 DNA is TGTGCCAGTAGTCTCCAGACAGGGGCGGTAACTGAAGCTTTCTTT. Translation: CASSLQTGAVTEAFF.

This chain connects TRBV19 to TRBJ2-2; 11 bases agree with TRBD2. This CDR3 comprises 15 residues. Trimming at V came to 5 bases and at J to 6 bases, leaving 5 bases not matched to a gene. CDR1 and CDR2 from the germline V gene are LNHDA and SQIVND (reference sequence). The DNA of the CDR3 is TGTGCCAGTAGTTGGATAGCGGGAGGGCCCGGGGAGCTGTTTTTT. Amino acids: CASSWIAGGPGELFF.

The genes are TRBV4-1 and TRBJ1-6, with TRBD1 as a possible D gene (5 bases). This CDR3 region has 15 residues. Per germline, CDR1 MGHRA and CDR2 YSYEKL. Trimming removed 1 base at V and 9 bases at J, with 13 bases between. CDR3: CASSQGEGMGSPLHF. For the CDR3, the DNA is TGCGCCAGCAGCCAAGGAGAGGGGATGGGTTCACCCCTCCACTTT.

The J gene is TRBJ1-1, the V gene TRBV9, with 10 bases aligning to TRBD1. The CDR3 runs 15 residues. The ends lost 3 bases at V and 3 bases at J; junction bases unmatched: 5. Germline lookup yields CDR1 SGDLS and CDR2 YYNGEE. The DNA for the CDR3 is TGTGCCAGCAGCGACCCCGGGACAGGGGACACTGAAGCTTTCTTT. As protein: CASSDPGTGDTEAFF.